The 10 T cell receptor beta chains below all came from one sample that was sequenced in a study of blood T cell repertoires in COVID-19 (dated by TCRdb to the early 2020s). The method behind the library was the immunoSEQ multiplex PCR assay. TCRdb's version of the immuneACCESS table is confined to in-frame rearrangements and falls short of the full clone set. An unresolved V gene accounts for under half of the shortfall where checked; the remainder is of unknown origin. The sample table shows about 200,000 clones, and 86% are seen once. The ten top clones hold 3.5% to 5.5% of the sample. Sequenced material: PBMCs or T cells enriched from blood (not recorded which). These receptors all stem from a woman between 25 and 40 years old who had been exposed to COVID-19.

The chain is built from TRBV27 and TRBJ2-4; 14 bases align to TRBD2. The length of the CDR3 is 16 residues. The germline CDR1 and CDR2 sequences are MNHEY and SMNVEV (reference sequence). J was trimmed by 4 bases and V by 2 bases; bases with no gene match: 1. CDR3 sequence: CASSLRLAGGKNIQYF. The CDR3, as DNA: TGTGCCAGCAGTTTAAGACTAGCGGGGGGGAAAAACATTCAGTACTTC.

As DNA, the CDR3 is TGTGCCAGCAGCTTCTTCTCCTCTACAGATACGCAGTATTTT. Translating gives CASSFFSSTDTQYF. The chain combines TRBV7-2 with TRBJ2-3, with D uncertain. Trimming took 3 bases from V and 3 from J, leaving 10 bases between them. CDR1 SGHTA and CDR2 FQGNSA come from the germline V gene. The CDR3 is made up of 14 amino acids.

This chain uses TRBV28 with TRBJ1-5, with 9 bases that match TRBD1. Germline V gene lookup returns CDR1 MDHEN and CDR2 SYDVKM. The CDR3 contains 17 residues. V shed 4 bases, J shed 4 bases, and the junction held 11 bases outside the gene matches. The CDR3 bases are TGTGCCAGCAGTTCCGCCGTAGGACAGGGGAAAAATCAGCCCCAGCATTTT. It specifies CASSSAVGQGKNQPQHF.

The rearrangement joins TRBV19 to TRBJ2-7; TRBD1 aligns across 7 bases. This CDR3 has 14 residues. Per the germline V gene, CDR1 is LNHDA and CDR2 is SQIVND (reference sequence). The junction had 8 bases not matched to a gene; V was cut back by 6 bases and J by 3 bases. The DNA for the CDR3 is TGTGCCAGTAGGGCGACAGGGTCGGGCTACGAGCAGTACTTC. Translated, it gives CASRATGSGYEQYF.

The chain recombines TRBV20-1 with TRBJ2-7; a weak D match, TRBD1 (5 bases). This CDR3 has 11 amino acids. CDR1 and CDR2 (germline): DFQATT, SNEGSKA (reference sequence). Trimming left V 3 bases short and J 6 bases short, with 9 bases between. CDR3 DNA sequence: TGCAGTGCTAGCAGGGAAGGCGAGCAGTACTTC. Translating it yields CSASREGEQYF.

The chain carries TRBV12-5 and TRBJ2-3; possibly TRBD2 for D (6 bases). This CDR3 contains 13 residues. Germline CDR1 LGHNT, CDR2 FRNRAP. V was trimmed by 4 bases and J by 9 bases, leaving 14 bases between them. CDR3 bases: TGTGCTAGTGGTTCACTCTCCGGGAGCACGCAGTATTTT. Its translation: CASGSLSGSTQYF.

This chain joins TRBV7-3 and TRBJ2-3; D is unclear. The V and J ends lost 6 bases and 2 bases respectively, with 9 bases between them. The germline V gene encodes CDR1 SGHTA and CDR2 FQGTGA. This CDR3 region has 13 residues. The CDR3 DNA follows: TGTGCCAGCAGGTCGGCGGCCACAGATACGCAGTATTTT. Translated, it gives CASRSAATDTQYF.

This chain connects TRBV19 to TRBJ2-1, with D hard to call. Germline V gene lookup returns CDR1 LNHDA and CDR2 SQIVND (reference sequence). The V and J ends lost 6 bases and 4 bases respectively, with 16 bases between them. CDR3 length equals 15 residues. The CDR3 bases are TGTGCCAGTAGGTCGTCCCCTCAGGTGTACAATGAGCAGTTCTTC. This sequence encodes CASRSSPQVYNEQFF. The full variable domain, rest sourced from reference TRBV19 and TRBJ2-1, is DGGITQSPKYLFRKEGQNVTLSCEQNLNHDAMYWYRQDPGQGLRLIYYSQIVNDFQKGDIAEGYSVSREKKESFPLTVTSAQKNPTAFYLCASRSSPQVYNEQFFGPGTRLTVL.

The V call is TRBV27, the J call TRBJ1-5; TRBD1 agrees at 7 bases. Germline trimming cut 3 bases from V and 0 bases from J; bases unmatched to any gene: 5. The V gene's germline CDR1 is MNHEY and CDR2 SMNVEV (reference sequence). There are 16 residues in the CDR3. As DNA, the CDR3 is TGTGCCAGCAGTTTGAAGGGGGCCTATAGCAATCAGCCCCAGCATTTT. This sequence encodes CASSLKGAYSNQPQHF.

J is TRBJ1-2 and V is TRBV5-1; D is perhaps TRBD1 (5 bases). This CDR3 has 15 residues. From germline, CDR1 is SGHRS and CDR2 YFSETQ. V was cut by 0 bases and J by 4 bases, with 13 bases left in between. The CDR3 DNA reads TGCGCCAGCAGCTTGGCGGGGGTCGGAGGCTATGGCTACACCTTC. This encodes CASSLAGVGGYGYTF. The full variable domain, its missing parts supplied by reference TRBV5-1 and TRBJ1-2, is KAGVTQTPRYLIKTRGQQVTLSCSPISGHRSVSWYQQTPGQGLQFLFEYFSETQRNKGNFPGRFSGRQFSNSRSEMNVSTLELGDSALYLCASSLAGVGGYGYTFGSGTRLTVV.